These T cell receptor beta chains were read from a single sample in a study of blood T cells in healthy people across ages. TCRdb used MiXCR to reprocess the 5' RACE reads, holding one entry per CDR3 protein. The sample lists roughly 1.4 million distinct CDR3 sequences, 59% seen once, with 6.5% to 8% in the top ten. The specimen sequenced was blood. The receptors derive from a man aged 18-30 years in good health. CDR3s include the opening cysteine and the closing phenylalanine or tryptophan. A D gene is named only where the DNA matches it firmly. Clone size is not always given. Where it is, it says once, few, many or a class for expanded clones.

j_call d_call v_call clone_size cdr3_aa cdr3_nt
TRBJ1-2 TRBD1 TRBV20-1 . CSARVWDRDRQTPGYTF TGCAGTGCTAGGGTTTGGGACAGGGACCGCCAAACTCCTGGCTACACCTTC
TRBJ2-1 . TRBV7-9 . CASSLMVEQFF TGTGCCAGCAGCTTAATGGTTGAGCAGTTCTTC
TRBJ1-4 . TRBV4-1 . CASSQEVTERLFF TGCGCCAGCAGCCAAGAAGTCACGGAGAGACTGTTTTTT
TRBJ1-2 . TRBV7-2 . CASSLQGWVESGYTF TGTGCCAGCAGCTTACAGGGGTGGGTGGAAAGTGGCTACACCTTC
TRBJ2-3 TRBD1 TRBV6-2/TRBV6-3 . CASSYTPGQWADTQYF TGTGCCAGCAGTTACACCCCGGGACAGTGGGCAGATACGCAGTATTTT
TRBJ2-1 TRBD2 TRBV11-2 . CASTMGLAGYNEQFF TGTGCCAGCACCATGGGGCTAGCGGGGTACAATGAGCAGTTCTTC
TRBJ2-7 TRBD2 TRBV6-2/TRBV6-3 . CASLALAGGPYEQYF TGTGCCAGCCTCGCTCTAGCGGGAGGCCCCTACGAGCAGTACTTC
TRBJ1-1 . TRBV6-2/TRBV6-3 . CASFFAPGFAFF TGTGCCAGCTTTTTTGCCCCAGGGTTCGCTTTCTTT
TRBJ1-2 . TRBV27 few CASSLSRGVNYGYTF TGTGCCAGCAGTTTATCGAGGGGGGTGAACTATGGCTACACCTTC
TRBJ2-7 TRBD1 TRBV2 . CASVSRDRFYEQYF TGTGCCAGCGTAAGCCGGGACAGATTCTACGAGCAGTACTTC
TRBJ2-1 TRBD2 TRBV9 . CASSVDAAGAGEQFF TGTGCCAGCAGCGTAGATGCAGCGGGAGCGGGTGAGCAGTTCTTC
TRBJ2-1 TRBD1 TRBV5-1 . CASPAPGQGTYNEQFF TGCGCCAGCCCTGCACCGGGACAGGGGACCTACAATGAGCAGTTCTTC
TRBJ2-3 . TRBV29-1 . CSVFGPLADTQYF TGCAGCGTTTTTGGCCCTTTGGCGGATACGCAGTATTTT
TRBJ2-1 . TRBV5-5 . CASSLGKRYNEQFF TGTGCCAGCAGCTTGGGAAAACGCTACAATGAGCAGTTCTTC
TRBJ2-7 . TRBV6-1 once CASSEISGAYEQYF TGTGCCAGCAGTGAAATTTCAGGGGCCTACGAGCAGTACTTC
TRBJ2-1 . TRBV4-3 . CASSQLTGRPYNEQFF TGCGCCAGCAGCCAATTGACAGGGAGGCCCTACAATGAGCAGTTCTTC
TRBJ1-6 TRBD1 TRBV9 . CASSLDPGQGNSPLHF TGTGCCAGCAGCCTTGACCCGGGACAGGGGAATTCACCCCTCCACTTT
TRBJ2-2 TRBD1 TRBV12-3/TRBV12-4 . CASSRQGFNTGELFF TGTGCCAGCAGTCGACAGGGATTTAACACCGGGGAGCTGTTTTTT
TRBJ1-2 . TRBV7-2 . CASSHRHGLGDTF TGTGCCAGCAGCCACCGACATGGTTTAGGCGACACCTTC
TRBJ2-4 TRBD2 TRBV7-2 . CASSLSSAGIAKNIQYF TGTGCCAGCAGCTTATCTTCAGCGGGAATAGCCAAAAACATTCAGTACTTC
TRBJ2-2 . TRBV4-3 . CASSQGRKGNTGELFF TGCGCCAGCAGCCAAGGGCGAAAGGGGAACACCGGGGAGCTGTTTTTT
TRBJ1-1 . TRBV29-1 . CSVEGQRGLYTEAFF TGCAGCGTTGAAGGCCAACGGGGGTTATACACTGAAGCTTTCTTT
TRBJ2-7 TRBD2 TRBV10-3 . CATSEFLADNYEQYF TGTGCCACCAGTGAGTTCCTAGCGGATAACTACGAGCAGTACTTC
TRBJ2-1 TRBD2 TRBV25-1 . CASSAGTSSYNEQFF TGTGCCAGCAGTGCCGGGACTAGCTCCTACAATGAGCAGTTCTTC
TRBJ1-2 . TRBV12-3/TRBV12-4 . CASSLNGGASGYTF TGTGCCAGCAGTTTGAATGGGGGCGCGTCTGGCTACACCTTC
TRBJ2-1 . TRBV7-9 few CASSPRATGVSYNEQFF TGTGCCAGCAGCCCACGAGCTACGGGGGTCTCCTACAATGAGCAGTTCTTC
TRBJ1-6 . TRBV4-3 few CASSQDWAGRPLHF TGCGCCAGCAGCCAAGATTGGGCAGGGAGGCCCCTCCACTTT
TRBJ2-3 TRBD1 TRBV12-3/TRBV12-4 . CASSFYLGRAGTATEDTQYF TGTGCCAGCAGTTTTTATTTGGGCCGTGCAGGGACAGCTACCGAAGATACGCAGTATTTT
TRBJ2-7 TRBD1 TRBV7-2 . CASSLGPGTGGYEQYF TGTGCCAGCAGCTTGGGCCCCGGGACAGGGGGCTACGAGCAGTACTTC
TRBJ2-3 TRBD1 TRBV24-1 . CATSGDRDRRTDMQYF TGTGCCACCAGTGGGGACCGGGACAGGCGCACAGATATGCAGTATTTT
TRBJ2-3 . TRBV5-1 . CASSLDIGDTQYF TGCGCCAGCAGCTTGGATATCGGCGATACGCAGTATTTT
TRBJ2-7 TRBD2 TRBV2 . CASSDSGSLDYEQYF TGTGCCAGCAGCGACAGCGGGAGTTTAGACTACGAGCAGTACTTC
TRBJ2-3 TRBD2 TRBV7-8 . CASSEAPSGRAADTQYF TGTGCCAGCAGCGAAGCCCCCAGCGGGAGGGCCGCAGATACGCAGTATTTT
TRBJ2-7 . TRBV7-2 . CASSLGGPQYYEQYF TGTGCCAGCAGCCTTGGGGGGCCGCAATACTACGAGCAGTACTTC
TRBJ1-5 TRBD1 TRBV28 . CASRLDRGRYSNQPQHF TGTGCCAGCAGACTCGACAGGGGTCGGTATAGCAATCAGCCCCAGCATTTT
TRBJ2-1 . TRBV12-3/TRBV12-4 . CASSLTGWEQFF TGTGCCAGCAGTTTAACGGGGTGGGAGCAGTTCTTC
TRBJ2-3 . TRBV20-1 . CSARDLWGISTDTQYF TGCAGTGCTAGAGATCTCTGGGGCATAAGCACAGATACGCAGTATTTT
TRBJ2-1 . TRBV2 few CASSGGRGSYNEQFF TGTGCCAGCAGTGGTGGGAGAGGTTCCTACAATGAGCAGTTCTTC
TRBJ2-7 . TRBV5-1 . CASSLVLGSSSYEQYF TGCGCCAGCAGCTTGGTACTGGGATCCTCCTCCTACGAGCAGTACTTC
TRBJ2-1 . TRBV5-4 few CASRLTTYNEQFF TGTGCCAGCAGACTAACCACCTACAATGAGCAGTTCTTC
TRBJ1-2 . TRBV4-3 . CASSQVLQGGYTF TGCGCCAGCAGCCAAGTATTACAGGGAGGCTACACCTTC
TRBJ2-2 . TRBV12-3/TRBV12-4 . CASRLGGGANTGELFF TGTGCCAGCAGGTTGGGTGGAGGGGCCAACACCGGGGAGCTGTTTTTT